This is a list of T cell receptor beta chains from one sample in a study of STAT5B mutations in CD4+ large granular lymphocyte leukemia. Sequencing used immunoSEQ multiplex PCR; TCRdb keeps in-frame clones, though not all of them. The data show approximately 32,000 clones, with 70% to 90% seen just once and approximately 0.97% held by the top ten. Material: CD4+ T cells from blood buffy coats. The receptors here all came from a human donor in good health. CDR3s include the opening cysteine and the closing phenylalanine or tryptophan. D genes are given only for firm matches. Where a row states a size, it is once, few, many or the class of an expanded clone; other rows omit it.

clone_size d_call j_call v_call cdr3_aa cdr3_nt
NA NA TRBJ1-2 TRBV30 CAWRTLGTSLNYGYTF TGTGCCTGGCGAACACTCGGGACGTCACTAAACTATGGCTACACCTTC
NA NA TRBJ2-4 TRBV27 CASSSDSPRDF TGTGCCAGCAGTTCCGACAGCCCTCGGGACTTC
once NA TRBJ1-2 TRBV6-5 CASSYSPQVGYGYTF TGTGCCAGCAGTTACTCACCGCAGGTGGGCTATGGCTACACCTTC
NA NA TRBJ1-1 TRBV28 CASTGRGRKVTEAFF TGTGCCAGCACGGGACGGGGGCGCAAGGTCACTGAAGCTTTCTTT
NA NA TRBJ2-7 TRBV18 CASSLETTLYEQYF TGTGCCAGCTCTCTGGAGACTACACTCTACGAGCAGTACTTC
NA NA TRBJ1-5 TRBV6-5 CASRKRRESQPQHF TGTGCCAGCCGAAAGCGGAGGGAGAGTCAGCCCCAGCATTTT
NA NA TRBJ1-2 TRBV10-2 CASSAWASIGGYTF TGCGCCAGCAGCGCCTGGGCGAGTATCGGTGGCTACACCTTC
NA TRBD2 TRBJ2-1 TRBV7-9 CASTHGTSGENEQFF TGTGCCAGCACCCATGGGACTAGCGGGGAGAATGAGCAGTTCTTC
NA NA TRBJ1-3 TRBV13 CASSFKGIGNTIYF TGTGCCAGCAGCTTTAAAGGGATTGGAAACACCATATATTTT
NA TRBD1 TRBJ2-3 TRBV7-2 CASRGQGGGTDTQYF TGTGCCAGCAGAGGACAGGGTGGGGGCACAGATACGCAGTATTTT
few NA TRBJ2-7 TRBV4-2 CASSQVEGLVGEQYF TGTGCCAGCAGCCAAGTGGAGGGGTTGGTCGGCGAGCAGTACTTC
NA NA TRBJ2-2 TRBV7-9 CASSLVLDTGELFF TGTGCCAGCAGCTTAGTTTTGGATACCGGGGAGCTGTTTTTT
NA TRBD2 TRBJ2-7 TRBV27 CASSPRGGGAYEQYF TGTGCCAGCAGTCCCCGGGGGGGCGGTGCCTACGAGCAGTACTTC
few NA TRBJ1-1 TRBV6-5 CASRRTARDWRAFF TGTGCCAGCAGAAGGACAGCGAGGGATTGGCGAGCTTTCTTT
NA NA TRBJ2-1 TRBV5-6 CASSLPVRGAPNEQFF TGTGCCAGCAGTCTCCCCGTAAGGGGGGCGCCCAATGAGCAGTTCTTC
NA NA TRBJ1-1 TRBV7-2 CASSFKIDTEAFF TGTGCCAGCAGCTTCAAGATAGACACTGAAGCTTTCTTT
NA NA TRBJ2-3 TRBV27 CASSLSNRDTQYF TGTGCCAGCAGTTTGTCCAATAGAGATACGCAGTATTTT
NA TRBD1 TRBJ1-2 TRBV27 CASRTYGTGGYGYTF TGTGCCAGCAGAACCTACGGGACAGGGGGCTATGGCTACACCTTC
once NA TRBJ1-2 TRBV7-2 CASSSYDSPYGYTF TGTGCCAGCAGCTCTTATGACAGCCCTTATGGCTACACCTTC
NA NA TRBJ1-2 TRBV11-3 CASSLDRRRSYGYTF TGTGCCAGCAGCTTAGATCGACGCAGGAGCTATGGCTACACCTTC
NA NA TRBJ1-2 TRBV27 CASKAGALAYGYTF TGTGCCAGCAAGGCAGGGGCCCTCGCTTATGGCTACACCTTC
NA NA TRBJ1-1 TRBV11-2 CASTPTNLNTEAFF TGTGCCAGCACCCCAACCAACTTGAACACTGAAGCTTTCTTT
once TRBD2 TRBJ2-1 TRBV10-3 CAISESLLTSGGARNEQFF TGTGCCATCAGTGAGTCCCTTTTGACTAGCGGGGGGGCACGGAATGAGCAGTTCTTC
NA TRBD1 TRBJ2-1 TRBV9 CASSPDRVSSYNEQFF TGTGCCAGCAGCCCAGACAGGGTAAGCTCCTACAATGAGCAGTTCTTC
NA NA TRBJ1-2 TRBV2 CASRKDSYGYTF TGTGCCAGCAGAAAGGACAGTTATGGCTACACCTTC
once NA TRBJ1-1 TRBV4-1 CASRGILKGTEAFF TGCGCCAGCAGGGGAATTTTAAAGGGCACTGAAGCTTTCTTT
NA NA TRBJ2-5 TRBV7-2 CASSPSVQETQYF TGTGCCAGCAGCCCTAGCGTCCAAGAGACCCAGTACTTC
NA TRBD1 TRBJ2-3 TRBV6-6 CASSPRQGARTDTQYF TGTGCCAGCAGTCCGAGACAGGGGGCGCGCACAGATACGCAGTATTTT
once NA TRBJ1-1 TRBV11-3 CASSQSQGASTEAFF TGTGCCAGCAGCCAATCACAGGGCGCTTCGACTGAAGCTTTCTTT
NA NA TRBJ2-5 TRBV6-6 CASSYPPGMETQYF TGTGCCAGCAGTTACCCTCCAGGGATGGAGACCCAGTACTTC
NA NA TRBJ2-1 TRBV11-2 CASSSTHRVHNEQFF TGTGCCAGCAGCTCAACCCACCGGGTCCACAATGAGCAGTTCTTC
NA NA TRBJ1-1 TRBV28 CASSPGSEAFF TGTGCCAGCAGCCCCGGGAGTGAAGCTTTCTTT
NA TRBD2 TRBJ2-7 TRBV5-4 CASSRAGQLSYEQYF TGTGCCAGCTCTCGAGCGGGGCAGTTGTCCTACGAGCAGTACTTC
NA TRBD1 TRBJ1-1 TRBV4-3 CASRRQGLAYTEAFF TGCGCCAGCAGAAGACAGGGTCTCGCGTACACTGAAGCTTTCTTT
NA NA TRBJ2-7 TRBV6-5 CASTKSGVSYEQYF TGTGCCAGCACCAAATCGGGGGTTAGCTACGAGCAGTACTTC
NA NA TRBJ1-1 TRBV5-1 CASSLTASNTEAFF TGCGCCAGCAGCTTGACAGCTTCGAACACTGAAGCTTTCTTT
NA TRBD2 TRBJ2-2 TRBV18 CASSTRTSGTFNTGELFF TGTGCCAGCTCCACCCGGACTAGCGGGACATTTAACACCGGGGAGCTGTTTTTT
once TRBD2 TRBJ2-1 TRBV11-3 CASSLGLGYNEQFF TGTGCCAGCAGCTTGGGACTAGGTTACAATGAGCAGTTCTTC
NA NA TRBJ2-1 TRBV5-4 CASSFRLDLYNEQFF TGTGCCAGCAGTTTCCGACTAGACCTCTACAATGAGCAGTTCTTC
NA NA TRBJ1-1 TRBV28 CAGGVGILGTEAFF TGTGCCGGTGGGGTTGGGATTCTGGGGACTGAAGCTTTCTTT
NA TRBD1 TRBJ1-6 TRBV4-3 CASSVTPGQGNSPLHF TGCGCCAGCAGCGTCACCCCGGGACAGGGGAATTCACCCCTCCACTTT
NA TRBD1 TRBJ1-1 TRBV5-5 CASSFSGGGNTEAFF TGTGCCAGCAGCTTCTCAGGGGGTGGGAACACTGAAGCTTTCTTT
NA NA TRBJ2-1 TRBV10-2 CARSRGSEQFF TGCGCCAGATCCCGGGGAAGTGAGCAGTTCTTC
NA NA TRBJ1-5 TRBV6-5 CASSLMSNQPQHF TGTGCCAGCAGTTTAATGAGCAATCAGCCCCAGCATTTT
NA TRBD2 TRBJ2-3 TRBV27 CASIRDYSGGAASTDTQYF TGTGCCAGCATACGGGACTATAGCGGGGGGGCGGCAAGCACAGATACGCAGTATTTT
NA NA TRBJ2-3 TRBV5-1 CASSSRGGTVAADTQYF TGCGCCAGCAGCTCCCGAGGGGGGACGGTCGCTGCAGATACGCAGTATTTT
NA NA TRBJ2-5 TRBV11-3 CASSLRRVGQETQYF TGTGCCAGCAGCTTAAGGAGGGTTGGTCAAGAGACCCAGTACTTC
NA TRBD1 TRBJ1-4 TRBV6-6 CASSDRGAEKLFF TGTGCCAGCAGCGACAGGGGAGCCGAAAAACTGTTTTTT
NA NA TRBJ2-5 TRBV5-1 CASRTNGETQYF TGCGCCAGCAGGACGAACGGGGAGACCCAGTACTTC
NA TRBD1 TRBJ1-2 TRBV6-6 CASSGTGSGYTF TGTGCCAGCAGTGGGACAGGCAGCGGCTACACCTTC
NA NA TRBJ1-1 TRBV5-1 CASSLLTENTEAFF TGCGCCAGCAGCTTGCTGACAGAGAACACTGAAGCTTTCTTT
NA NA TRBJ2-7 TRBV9 CASSPGRARREQYF TGTGCCAGCAGCCCCGGGCGCGCCCGGAGGGAGCAGTACTTC